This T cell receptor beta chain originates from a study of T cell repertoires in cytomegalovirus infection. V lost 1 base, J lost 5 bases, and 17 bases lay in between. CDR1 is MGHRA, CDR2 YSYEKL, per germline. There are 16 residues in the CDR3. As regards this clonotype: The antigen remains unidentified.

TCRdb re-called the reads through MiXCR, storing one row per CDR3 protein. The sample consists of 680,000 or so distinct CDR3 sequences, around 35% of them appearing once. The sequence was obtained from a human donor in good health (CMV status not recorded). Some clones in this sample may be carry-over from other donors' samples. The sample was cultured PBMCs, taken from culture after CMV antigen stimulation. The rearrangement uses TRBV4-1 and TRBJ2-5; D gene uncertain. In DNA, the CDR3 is TGCGCCAGCAGCCAAGTTAACAGCCTGGGGTCGGAGACCCAGTACTTC. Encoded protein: CASSQVNSLGSETQYF.